This TCR beta chain emerged from a study of blood T cell repertoires in COVID-19. Turning to the study itself: Acute and convalescent COVID-19 samples came from the United States, Italy and Spain. Sample material is recorded as cDNA or gDNA derived from T cells, B-cell-depleted T cells, or PBMCs.

As handled by the study authors: Estimation of nucleated cell counts was performed using reference gene primer amplification. Sequencing was performed with immunoSEQ multiplex PCR; in TCRdb, only in-frame clones are kept and a portion is missing. V and J calls and clone size are given by that table; D and trimming were obtained from the DNA. The repertoire holds 200,000 to 300,000 clones, with 85% as singletons. The ends lost 2 bases at V and 1 base at J; junction bases unmatched: 3. There are 15 residues in the CDR3. CDR1 is LNHDA, CDR2 SQIVND, per germline (reference sequence). Seattle participants joined during active infection and were tracked over time.

The sequence was collected from a man between 50 and 59 years old with COVID-19, enrolled during active disease. The specimen sequenced was peripheral blood. The rearrangement uses TRBV19 and TRBJ2-5, with 8 bases lining up with TRBD2. The CDR3 DNA is TGTGCCAGTAGTATACGCACTAGCGGCCAAGAGACCCAGTACTTC. It encodes CASSIRTSGQETQYF.